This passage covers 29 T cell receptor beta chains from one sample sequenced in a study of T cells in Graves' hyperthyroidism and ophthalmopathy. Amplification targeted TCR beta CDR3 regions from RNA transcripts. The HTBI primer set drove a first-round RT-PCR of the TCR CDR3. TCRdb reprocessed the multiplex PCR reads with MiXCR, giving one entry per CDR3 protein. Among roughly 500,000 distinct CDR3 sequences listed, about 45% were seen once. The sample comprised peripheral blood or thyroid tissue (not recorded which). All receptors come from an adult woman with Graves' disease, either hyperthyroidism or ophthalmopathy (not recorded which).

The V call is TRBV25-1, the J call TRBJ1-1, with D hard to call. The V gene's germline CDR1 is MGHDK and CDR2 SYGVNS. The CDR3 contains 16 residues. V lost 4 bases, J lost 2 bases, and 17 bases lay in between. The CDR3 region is CASSARAAGYNTEAFF. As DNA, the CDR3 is TGTGCCAGCAGTGCTAGGGCTGCGGGGTACAACACTGAAGCTTTCTTT.

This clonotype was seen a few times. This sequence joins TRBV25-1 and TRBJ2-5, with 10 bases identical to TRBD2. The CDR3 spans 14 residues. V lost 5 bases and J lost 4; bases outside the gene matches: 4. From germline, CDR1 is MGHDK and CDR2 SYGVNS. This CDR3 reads CASSRSSGGETQYF. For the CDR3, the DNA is TGTGCCAGCAGTCGATCTAGCGGGGGAGAGACCCAGTACTTC.

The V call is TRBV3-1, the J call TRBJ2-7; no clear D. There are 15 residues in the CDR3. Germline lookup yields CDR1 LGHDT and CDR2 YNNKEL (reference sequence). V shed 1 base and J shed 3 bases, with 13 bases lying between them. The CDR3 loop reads CASSQATEPVYEQYF. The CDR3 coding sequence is TGTGCCAGCAGCCAAGCGACGGAGCCGGTCTACGAGCAGTACTTC.

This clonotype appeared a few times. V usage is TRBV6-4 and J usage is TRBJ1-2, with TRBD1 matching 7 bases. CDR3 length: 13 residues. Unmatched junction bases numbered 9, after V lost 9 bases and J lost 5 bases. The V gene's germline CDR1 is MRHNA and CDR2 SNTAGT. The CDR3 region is CARTQGRRYGYTF. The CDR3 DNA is TGTGCCAGAACACAGGGGCGCCGGTATGGCTACACCTTC.

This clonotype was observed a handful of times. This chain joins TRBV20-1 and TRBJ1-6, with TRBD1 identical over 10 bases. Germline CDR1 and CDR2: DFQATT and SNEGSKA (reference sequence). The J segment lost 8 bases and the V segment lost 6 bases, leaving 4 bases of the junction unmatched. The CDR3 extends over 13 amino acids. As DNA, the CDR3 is TGCAGTGCCCGGGACAGGGGATATTCACCCCTCCACTTT. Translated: CSARDRGYSPLHF.

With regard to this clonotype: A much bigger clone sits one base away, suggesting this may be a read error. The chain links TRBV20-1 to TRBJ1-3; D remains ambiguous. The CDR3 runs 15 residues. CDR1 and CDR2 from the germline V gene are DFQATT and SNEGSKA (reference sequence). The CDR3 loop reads CSASPPKPSGDTIYF. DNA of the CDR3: TGCAGTGCTAGTCCCCCAAAACCCTCTGGAGACACCATATATTTT.

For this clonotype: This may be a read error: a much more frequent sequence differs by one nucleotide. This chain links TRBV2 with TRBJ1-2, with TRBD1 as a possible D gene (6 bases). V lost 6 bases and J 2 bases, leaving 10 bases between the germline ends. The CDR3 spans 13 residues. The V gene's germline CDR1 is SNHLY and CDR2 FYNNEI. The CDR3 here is CASRKGGNYGYTF. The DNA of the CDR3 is TGTGCCAGCAGGAAAGGGGGAAACTATGGCTACACCTTC.

CDR3 in amino acids: CASSQVASAWETQYF. The DNA for the CDR3 is TGCGCCAGCAGCCAAGTGGCGAGCGCCTGGGAGACCCAGTACTTC. J is TRBJ2-5 and V is TRBV4-3; D call uncertain. The V gene lost 1 base and the J gene lost 5 bases, with 14 bases spanning the gap. The germline gives CDR1 LGHNA, CDR2 YSLEER. The CDR3 covers 15 residues.

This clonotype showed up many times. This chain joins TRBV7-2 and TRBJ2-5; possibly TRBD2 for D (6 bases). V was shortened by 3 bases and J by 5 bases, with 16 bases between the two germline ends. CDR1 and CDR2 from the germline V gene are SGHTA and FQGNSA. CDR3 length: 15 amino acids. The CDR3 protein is CASSFHYTGGETQYF. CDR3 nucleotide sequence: TGTGCCAGCAGCTTCCACTATACCGGGGGTGAGACCCAGTACTTC.

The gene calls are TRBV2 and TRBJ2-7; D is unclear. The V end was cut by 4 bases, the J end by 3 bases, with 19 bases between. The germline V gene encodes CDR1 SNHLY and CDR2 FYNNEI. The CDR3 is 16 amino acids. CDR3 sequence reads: CASSVSGRVFRYEQYF. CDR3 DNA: TGTGCCAGCAGTGTTTCAGGAAGGGTTTTTCGCTACGAGCAGTACTTC. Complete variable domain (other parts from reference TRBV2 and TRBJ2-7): EPEVTQTPSHQVTQMGQEVILRCVPISNHLYFYWYRQILGQKVEFLVSFYNNEISEKSEIFDDQFSVERPDGSNFTLKIRSTKLEDSAMYFCASSVSGRVFRYEQYFGPGTRLTVT.

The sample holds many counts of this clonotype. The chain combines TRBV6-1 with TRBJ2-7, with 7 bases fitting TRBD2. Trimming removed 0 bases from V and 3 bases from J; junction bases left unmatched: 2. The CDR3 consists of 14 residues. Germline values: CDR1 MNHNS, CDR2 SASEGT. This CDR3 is CASSEAGGDYEQYF. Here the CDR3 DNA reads TGTGCCAGCAGTGAAGCGGGAGGGGACTACGAGCAGTACTTC.

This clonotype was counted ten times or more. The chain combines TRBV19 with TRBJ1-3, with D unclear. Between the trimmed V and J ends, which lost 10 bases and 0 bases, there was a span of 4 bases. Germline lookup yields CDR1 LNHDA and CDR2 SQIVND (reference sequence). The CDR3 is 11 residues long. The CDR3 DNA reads TGTGCCACCCTCTCTGGAAACACCATATATTTT. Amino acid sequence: CATLSGNTIYF.

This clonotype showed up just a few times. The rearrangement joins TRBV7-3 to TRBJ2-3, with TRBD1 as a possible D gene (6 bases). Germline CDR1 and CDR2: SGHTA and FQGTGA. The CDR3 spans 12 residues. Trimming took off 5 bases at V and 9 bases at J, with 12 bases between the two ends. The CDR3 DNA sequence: TGTGCCAGCAGCCCTGACAGGCGGACGCAGTATTTT. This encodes CASSPDRRTQYF.

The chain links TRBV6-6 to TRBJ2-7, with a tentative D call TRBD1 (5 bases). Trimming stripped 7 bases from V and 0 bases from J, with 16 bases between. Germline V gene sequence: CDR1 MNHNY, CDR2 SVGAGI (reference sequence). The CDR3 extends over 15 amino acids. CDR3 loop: CASTPDKGSSYEQYF. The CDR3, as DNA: TGTGCCAGCACCCCGGACAAGGGAAGCTCCTACGAGCAGTACTTC.

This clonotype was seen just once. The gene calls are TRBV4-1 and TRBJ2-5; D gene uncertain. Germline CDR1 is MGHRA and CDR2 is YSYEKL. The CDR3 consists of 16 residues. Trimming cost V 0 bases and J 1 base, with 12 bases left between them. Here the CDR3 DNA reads TGCGCCAGCAGCCAAGAGGTTTCCCGGAGCCAAGAGACCCAGTACTTC. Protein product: CASSQEVSRSQETQYF.

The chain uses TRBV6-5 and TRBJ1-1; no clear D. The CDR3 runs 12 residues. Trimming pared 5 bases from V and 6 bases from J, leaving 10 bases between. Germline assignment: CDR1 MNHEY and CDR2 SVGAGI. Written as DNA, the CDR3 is TGTGCCAGCAGTCGAGGGTCGGCTGAAGCTTTCTTT. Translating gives CASSRGSAEAFF.

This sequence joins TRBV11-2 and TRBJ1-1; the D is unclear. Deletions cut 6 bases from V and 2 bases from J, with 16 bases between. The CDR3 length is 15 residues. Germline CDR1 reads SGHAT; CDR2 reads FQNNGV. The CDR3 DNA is TGTGCCAGCAGTCAACGGGGAAGAGGTAACACTGAAGCTTTCTTT. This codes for CASSQRGRGNTEAFF.

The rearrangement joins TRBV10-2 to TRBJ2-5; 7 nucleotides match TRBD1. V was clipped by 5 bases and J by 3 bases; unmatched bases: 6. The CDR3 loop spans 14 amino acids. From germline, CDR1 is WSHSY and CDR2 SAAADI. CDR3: CASSPQTGKETQYF. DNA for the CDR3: TGCGCCAGCAGTCCCCAGACAGGGAAAGAGACCCAGTACTTC.

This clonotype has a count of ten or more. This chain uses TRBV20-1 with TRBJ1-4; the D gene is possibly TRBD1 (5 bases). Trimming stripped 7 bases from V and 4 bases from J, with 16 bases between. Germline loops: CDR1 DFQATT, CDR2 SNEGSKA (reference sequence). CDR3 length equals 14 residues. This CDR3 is CSVPPGGGNEKLFF. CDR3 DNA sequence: TGCAGTGTCCCCCCGGGTGGGGGTAATGAAAAACTGTTTTTT.

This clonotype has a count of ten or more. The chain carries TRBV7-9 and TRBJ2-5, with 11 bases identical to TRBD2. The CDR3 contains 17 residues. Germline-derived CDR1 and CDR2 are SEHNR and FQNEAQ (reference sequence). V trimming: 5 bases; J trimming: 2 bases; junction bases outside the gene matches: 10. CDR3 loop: CASSQIAGGPGQETQYF. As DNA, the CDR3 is TGTGCCAGCAGCCAAATAGCGGGAGGGCCGGGGCAAGAGACCCAGTACTTC. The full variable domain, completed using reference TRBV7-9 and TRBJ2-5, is DTGVSQNPRHKITKRGQNVTFRCDPISEHNRLYWYRQTLGQGPEFLTYFQNEAQLEKSRLLSDRFSAERPKGSFSTLEIQRTEQGDSAMYLCASSQIAGGPGQETQYFGPGTRLLVL.

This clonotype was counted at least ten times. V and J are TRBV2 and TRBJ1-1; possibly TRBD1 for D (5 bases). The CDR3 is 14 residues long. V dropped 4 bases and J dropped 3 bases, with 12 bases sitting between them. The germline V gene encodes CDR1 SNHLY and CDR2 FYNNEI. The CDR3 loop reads CASSVEGRDTEAFF. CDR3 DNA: TGTGCCAGCAGTGTGGAGGGCAGGGACACTGAAGCTTTCTTT.

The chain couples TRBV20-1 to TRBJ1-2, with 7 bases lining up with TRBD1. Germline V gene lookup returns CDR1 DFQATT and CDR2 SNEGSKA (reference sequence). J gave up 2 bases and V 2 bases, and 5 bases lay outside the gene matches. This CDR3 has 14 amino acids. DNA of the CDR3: TGCAGTGCTAGATCCGAACAGGGGAACTATGGCTACACCTTC. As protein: CSARSEQGNYGYTF.

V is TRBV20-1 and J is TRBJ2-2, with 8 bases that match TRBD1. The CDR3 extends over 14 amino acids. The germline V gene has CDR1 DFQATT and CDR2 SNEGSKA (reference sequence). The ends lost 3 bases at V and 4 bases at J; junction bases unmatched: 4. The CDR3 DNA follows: TGCAGTGCTAGCCCGACAGGGGTCACCGGGGAGCTGTTTTTT. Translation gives CSASPTGVTGELFF.

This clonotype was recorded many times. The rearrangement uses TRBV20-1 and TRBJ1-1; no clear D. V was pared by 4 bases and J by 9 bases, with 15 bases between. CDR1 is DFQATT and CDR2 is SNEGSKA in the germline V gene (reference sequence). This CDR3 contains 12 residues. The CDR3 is CSATPPSFKAFF. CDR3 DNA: TGCAGTGCTACACCCCCCTCCTTTAAAGCTTTCTTT.

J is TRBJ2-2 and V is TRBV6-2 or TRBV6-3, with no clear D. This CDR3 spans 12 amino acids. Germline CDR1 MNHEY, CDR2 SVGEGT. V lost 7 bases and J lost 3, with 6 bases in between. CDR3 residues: CASNKYTGELFF. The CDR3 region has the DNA TGTGCCAGCAACAAATACACCGGGGAGCTGTTTTTT.

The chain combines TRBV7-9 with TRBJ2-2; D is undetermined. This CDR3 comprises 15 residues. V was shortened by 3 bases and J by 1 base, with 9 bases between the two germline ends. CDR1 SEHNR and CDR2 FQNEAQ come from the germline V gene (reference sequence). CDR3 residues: CASSLTVKNTGELFF. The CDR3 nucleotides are TGTGCCAGCAGCTTGACGGTAAAGAACACCGGGGAGCTGTTTTTT.

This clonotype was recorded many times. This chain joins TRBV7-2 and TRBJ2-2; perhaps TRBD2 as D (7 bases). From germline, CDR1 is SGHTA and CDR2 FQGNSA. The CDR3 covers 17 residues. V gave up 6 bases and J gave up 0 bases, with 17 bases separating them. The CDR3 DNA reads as TGTGCCAGCAGAGGGGGGGTGGCGGGAACGAACACCGGGGAGCTGTTTTTT. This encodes CASRGGVAGTNTGELFF.

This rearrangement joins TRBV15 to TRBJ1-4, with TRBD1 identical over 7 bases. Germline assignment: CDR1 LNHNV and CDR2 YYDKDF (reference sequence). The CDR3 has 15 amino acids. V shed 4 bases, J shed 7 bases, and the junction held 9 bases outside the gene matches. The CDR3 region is CATSTETGRSEKLFF. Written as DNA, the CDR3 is TGTGCCACCAGCACCGAGACAGGGAGGAGTGAAAAACTGTTTTTT.

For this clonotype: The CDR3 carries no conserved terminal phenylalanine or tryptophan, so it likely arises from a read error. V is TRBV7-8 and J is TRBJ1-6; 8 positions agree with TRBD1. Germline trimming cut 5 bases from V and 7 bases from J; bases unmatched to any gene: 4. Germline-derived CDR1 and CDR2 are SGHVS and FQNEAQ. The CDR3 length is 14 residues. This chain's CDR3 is CASSIGQGNSPLHS. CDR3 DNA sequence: TGTGCCAGCAGCATCGGACAGGGAAATTCACCCCTCCACTCT.